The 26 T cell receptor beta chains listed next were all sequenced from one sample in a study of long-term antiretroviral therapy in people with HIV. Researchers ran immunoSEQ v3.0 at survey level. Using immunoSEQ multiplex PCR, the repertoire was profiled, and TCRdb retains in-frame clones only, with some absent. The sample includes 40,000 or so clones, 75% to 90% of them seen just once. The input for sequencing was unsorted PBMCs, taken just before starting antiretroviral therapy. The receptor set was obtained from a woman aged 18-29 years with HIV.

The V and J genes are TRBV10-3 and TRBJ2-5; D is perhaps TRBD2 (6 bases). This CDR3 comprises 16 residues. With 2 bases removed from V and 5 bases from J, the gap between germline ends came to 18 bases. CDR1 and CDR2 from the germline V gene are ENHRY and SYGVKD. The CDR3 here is CAISERWGGTEETQYF. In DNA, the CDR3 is TGTGCCATCAGTGAGAGGTGGGGCGGGACGGAGGAGACCCAGTACTTC.

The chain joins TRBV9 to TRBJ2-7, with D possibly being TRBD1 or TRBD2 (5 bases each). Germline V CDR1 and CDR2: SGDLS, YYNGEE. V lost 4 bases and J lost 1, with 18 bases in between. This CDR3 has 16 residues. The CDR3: CASSSQPGRPSYEQYF. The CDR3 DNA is TGTGCCAGCAGCTCACAGCCGGGACGGCCTTCCTACGAGCAGTACTTC.

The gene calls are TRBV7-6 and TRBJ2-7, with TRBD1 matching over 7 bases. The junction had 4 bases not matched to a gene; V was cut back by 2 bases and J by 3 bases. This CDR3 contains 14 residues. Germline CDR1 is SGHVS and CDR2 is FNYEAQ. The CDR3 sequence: CASSLTDRLYEQYF. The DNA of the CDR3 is TGTGCCAGCAGCTTAACGGACAGGCTCTACGAGCAGTACTTC.

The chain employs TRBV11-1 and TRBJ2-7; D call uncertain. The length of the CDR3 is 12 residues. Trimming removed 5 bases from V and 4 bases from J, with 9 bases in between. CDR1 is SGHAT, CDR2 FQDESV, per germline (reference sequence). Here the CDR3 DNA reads TGTGCCAGCAGCCACCCGACTTACGAGCAGTACTTC. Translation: CASSHPTYEQYF.

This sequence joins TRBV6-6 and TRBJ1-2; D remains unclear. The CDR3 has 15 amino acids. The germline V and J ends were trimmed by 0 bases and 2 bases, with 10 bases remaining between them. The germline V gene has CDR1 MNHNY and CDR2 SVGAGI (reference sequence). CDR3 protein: CASSYSVRGNYGYTF. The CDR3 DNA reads TGTGCCAGCAGTTACTCGGTTCGGGGAAACTATGGCTACACCTTC.

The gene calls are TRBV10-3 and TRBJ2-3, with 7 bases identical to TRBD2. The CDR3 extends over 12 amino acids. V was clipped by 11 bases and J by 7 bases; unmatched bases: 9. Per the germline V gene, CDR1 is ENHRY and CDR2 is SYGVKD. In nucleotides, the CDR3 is TGTGCCGTCCACGGGACTACCAATACGCAGTATTTT. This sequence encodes CAVHGTTNTQYF.

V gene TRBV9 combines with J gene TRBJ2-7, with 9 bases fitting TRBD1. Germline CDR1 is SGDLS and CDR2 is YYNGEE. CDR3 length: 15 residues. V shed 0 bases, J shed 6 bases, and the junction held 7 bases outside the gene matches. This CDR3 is CASSVAWDRETEQYF. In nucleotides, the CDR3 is TGTGCCAGCAGCGTAGCTTGGGACAGGGAAACCGAGCAGTACTTC.

CDR3 sequence (DNA): TGTGCCAGCAGGGACAGGGGCGCTGGAAACACCATATATTTT. Translating gives CASRDRGAGNTIYF. J is TRBJ1-3 and V is TRBV5-4, with TRBD1 identical over 9 bases. Looked up from germline, CDR1 is SGHNT and CDR2 is YYREEE (reference sequence). The CDR3 contains 14 residues. V shed 5 bases and J 2 bases; nucleotides not matched to a gene: 2. Based on the CDR3 plus reference TRBV5-4 and TRBJ1-3, the full variable domain is ETGVTQSPTHLIKTRGQQVTLRCSSQSGHNTVSWYQQALGQGPQFIFQYYREEENGRGNFPPRFSGLQFPNYSSELNVNALELDDSALYLCASRDRGAGNTIYFGEGSWLTVV.

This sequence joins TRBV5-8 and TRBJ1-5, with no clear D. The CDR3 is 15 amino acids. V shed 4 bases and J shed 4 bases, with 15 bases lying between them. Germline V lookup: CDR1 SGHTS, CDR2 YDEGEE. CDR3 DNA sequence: TGTGCCAGCAGCACCAGATTAAGAGGGAATCAGCCCCAGCATTTT. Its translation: CASSTRLRGNQPQHF. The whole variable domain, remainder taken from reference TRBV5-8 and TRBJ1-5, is EAGVTQSPTHLIKTRGQQATLRCSPISGHTSVYWYQQALGLGLQFLLWYDEGEERNRGNFPPRFSGRQFPNYSSELNVNALELEDSALYLCASSTRLRGNQPQHFGDGTRLSIL.

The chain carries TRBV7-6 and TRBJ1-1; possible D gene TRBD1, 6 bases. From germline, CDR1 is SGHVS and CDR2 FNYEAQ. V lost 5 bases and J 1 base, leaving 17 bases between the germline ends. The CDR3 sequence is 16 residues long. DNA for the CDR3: TGTGCCAGCAGCCGAGGGGGGGGAAGGGGGAACACTGAAGCTTTCTTT. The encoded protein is CASSRGGGRGNTEAFF.

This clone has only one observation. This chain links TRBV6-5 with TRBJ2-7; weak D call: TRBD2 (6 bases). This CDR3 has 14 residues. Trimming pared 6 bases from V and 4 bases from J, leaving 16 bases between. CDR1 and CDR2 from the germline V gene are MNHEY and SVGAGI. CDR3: CASSPGRGTYEQYF. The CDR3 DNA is TGTGCCAGCAGCCCCGGCCGGGGGACGTACGAGCAGTACTTC.

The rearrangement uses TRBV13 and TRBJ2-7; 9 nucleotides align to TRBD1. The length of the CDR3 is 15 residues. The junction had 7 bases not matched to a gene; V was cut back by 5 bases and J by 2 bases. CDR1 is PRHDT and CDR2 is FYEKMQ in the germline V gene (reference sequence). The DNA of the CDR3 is TGTGCCAGCAGCATGGGACAGGGCACGACCTACGAGCAGTACTTC. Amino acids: CASSMGQGTTYEQYF.

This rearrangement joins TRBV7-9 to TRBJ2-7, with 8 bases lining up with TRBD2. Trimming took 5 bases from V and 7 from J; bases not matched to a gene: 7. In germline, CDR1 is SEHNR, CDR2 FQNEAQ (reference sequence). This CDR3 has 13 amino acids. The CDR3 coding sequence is TGTGCCAGCAGCCTCGCGGGGGGAAGGGAGCAGTACTTC. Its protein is CASSLAGGREQYF. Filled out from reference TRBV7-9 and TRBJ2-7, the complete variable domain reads DTGVSQNPRHKITKRGQNVTFRCDPISEHNRLYWYRQTLGQGPEFLTYFQNEAQLEKSRLLSDRFSAERPKGSFSTLEIQRTEQGDSAMYLCASSLAGGREQYFGPGTRLTVT.

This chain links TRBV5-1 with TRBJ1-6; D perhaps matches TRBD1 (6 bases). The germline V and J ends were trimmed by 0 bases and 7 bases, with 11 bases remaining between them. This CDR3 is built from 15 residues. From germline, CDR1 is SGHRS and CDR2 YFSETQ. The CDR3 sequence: CASSLVWTANSPLHF. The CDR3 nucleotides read TGCGCCAGCAGCTTGGTATGGACAGCAAATTCACCCCTCCACTTT.

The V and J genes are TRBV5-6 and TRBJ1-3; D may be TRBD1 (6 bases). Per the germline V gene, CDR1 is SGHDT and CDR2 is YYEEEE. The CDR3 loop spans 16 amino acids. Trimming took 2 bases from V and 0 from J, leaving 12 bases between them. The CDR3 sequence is CASSFLRGDSGNTIYF. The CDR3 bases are TGTGCCAGCAGCTTCCTCAGGGGCGACTCTGGAAACACCATATATTTT.

The CDR3 DNA follows: TGCGCCAGCAGCTTGGATGGACTAGCGGGAGGGCCAAACGACGAGCAGTACTTC. Its translation is CASSLDGLAGGPNDEQYF. The chain recombines TRBV5-1 with TRBJ2-7; TRBD2 matches 15 bases. V trimming: 0 bases; J trimming: 5 bases; junction bases outside the gene matches: 9. The CDR3 runs 18 residues. Germline-derived CDR1 and CDR2 are SGHRS and YFSETQ. Supplemented by reference TRBV5-1 and TRBJ2-7, the full variable domain reads KAGVTQTPRYLIKTRGQQVTLSCSPISGHRSVSWYQQTPGQGLQFLFEYFSETQRNKGNFPGRFSGRQFSNSRSEMNVSTLELGDSALYLCASSLDGLAGGPNDEQYFGPGTRLTVT.

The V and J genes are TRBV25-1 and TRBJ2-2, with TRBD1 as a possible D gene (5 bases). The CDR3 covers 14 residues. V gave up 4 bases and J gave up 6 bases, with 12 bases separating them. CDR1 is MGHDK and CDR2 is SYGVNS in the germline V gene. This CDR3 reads CASSAAQGSGELFF. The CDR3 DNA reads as TGTGCCAGCAGTGCAGCCCAGGGATCCGGGGAGCTGTTTTTT.

CDR3 in amino acids: CASSLEGTSGYNEQFF. The CDR3 DNA sequence: TGTGCCAGCAGCTTGGAAGGGACTAGCGGTTACAATGAGCAGTTCTTC. The rearrangement uses TRBV11-3 and TRBJ2-1, with 11 positions matching TRBD2. Germline CDR1 reads SGHNT; CDR2 reads YENEEA. V was clipped by 3 bases and J by 4 bases; unmatched bases: 5. The CDR3 extends over 16 amino acids.

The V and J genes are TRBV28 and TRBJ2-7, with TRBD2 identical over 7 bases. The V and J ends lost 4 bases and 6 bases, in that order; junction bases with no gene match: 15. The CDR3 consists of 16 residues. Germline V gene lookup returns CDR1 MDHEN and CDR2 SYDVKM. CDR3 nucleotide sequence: TGTGCCAGCAGTTCACCCATTTCGACGGGGGGTCCCGAGCAGTACTTC. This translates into CASSSPISTGGPEQYF.

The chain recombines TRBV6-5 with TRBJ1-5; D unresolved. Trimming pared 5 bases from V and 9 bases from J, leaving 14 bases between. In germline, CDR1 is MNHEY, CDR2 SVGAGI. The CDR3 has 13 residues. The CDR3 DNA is TGTGCCAGCAGTCGGGTGCCACGGGGGCCCCAGCATTTT. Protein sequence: CASSRVPRGPQHF.

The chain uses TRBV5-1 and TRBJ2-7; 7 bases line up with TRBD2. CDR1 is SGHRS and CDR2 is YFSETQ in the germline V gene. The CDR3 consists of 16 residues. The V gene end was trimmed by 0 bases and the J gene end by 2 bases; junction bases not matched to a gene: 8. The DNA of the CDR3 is TGCGCCAGCAGCTTGGATATGGGAGGGGTTCCCTACGAGCAGTACTTC. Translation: CASSLDMGGVPYEQYF.

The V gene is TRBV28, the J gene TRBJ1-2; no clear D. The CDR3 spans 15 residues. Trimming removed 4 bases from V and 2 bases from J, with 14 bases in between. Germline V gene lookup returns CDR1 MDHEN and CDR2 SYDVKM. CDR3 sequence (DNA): TGTGCCAGCAGTTCCCCCCCGCCGGGAAACTATGGCTACACCTTC. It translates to CASSSPPPGNYGYTF.

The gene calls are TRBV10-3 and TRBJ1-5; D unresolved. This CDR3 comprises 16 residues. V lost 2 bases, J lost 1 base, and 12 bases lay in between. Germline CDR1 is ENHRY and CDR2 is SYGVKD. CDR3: CAISEGLLPSNQPQHF. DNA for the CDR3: TGTGCCATCAGTGAGGGGTTACTGCCGAGCAATCAGCCCCAGCATTTT.

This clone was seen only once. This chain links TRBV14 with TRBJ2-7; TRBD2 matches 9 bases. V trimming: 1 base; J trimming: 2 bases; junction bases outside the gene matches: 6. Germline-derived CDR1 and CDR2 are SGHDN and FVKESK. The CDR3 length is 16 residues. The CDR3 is CASSQVNIAGAYEQYF. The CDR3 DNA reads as TGTGCCAGCAGCCAAGTTAATATAGCGGGAGCCTACGAGCAGTACTTC.

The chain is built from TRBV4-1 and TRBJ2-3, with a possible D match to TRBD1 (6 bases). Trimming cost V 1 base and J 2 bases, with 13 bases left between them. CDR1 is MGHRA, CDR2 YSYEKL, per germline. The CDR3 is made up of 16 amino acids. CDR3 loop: CASSQGQGHNTDTQYF. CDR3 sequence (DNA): TGCGCCAGCAGCCAAGGGCAGGGACATAACACAGATACGCAGTATTTT.

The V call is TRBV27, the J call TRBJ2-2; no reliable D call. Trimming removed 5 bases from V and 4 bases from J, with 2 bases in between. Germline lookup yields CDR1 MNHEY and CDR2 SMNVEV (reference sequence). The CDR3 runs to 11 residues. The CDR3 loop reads CASSLTGELFF. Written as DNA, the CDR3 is TGTGCCAGCAGTCTCACCGGGGAGCTGTTTTTT.